This T cell receptor beta chain was observed in a study of shared clonotypes between healthy human individuals. Replicate PCRs for sorted subsets used around 200 ng DNA; this equaled some 30,000 T cell genomes. The assay was immunoSEQ multiplex PCR, and TCRdb's table has in-frame clones only and misses some. The sample gives 2 million to 2.5 million clones, just under 95% of which show up once; approximately 0.41% is in the top ten. In germline, CDR1 is MNHEY, CDR2 SMNVEV (reference sequence). The V and J ends lost 5 bases and 7 bases respectively, with 18 bases between them. The CDR3 consists of 15 residues.

Sequencing was carried out using naive CD4+ T cells from PBMCs. Subset: CD45RA+ positively selected. The TCR was taken from a man aged 18 to 30 in good health. Some clones in this sample may be carry-over from other donors' samples. The rearrangement joins TRBV27 to TRBJ1-5, with D possibly being TRBD1 (5 bases). Written as DNA, the CDR3 is TGTGCCAGCAGTCCGACGGGGCCTGGGGGGCAGCCCCAGCATTTT. Amino acids: CASSPTGPGGQPQHF.